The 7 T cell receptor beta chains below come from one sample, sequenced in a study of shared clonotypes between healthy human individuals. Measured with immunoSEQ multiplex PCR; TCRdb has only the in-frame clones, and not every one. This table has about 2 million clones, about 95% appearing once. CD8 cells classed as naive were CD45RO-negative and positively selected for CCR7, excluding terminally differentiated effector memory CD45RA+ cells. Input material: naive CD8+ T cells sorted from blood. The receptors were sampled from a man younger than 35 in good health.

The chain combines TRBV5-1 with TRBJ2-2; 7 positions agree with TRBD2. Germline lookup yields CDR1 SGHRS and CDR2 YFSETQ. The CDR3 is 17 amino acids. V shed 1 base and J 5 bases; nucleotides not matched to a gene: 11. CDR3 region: CASSLRLAVWDTGELFF. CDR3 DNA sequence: TGCGCCAGCAGCTTGAGGCTAGCGGTTTGGGATACCGGGGAGCTGTTTTTT.

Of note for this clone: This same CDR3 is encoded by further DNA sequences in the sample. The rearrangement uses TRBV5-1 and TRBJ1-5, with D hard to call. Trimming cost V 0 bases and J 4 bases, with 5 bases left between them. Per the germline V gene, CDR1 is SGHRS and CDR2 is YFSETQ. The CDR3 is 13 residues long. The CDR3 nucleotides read TGCGCCAGCAGCTTGGGGCCGAATCAGCCCCAGCATTTT. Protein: CASSLGPNQPQHF.

CDR3: CASSLYPSGASSTDTQYF. The DNA of the CDR3 is TGTGCCAGCAGCTTATACCCTAGCGGGGCTTCTAGCACAGATACGCAGTATTTT. This chain connects TRBV11-2 to TRBJ2-3; 9 bases match TRBD2. This CDR3 has 18 residues. V lost 2 bases, J lost 0 bases, and 9 bases stayed unmatched. Looked up from germline, CDR1 is SGHAT and CDR2 is FQNNGV.

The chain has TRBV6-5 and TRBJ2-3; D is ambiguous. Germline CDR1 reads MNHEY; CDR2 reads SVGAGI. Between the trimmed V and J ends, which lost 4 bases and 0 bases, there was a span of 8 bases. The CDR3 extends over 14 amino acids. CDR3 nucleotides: TGTGCCAGCAGTTTGGTGGCTAGCACAGATACGCAGTATTTT. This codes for CASSLVASTDTQYF.

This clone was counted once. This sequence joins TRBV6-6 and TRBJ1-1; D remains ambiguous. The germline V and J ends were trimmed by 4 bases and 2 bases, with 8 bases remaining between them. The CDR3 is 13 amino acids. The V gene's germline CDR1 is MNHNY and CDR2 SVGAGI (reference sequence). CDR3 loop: CASSSGPNTEAFF. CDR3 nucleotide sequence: TGTGCCAGCAGTTCCGGGCCAAACACTGAAGCTTTCTTT.

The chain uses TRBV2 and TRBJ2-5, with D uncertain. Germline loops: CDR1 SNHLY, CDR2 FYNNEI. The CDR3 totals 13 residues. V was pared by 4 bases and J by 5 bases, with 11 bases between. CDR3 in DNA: TGTGCCAGCAGTGGAGGTTTGTGGGAGACCCAGTACTTC. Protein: CASSGGLWETQYF.

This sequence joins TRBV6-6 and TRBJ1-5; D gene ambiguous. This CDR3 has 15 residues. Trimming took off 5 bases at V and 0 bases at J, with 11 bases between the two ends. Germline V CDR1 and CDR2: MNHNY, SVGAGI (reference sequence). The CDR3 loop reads CASSLLPGSNQPQHF. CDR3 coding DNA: TGTGCCAGCAGTCTACTTCCAGGTAGCAATCAGCCCCAGCATTTT.